This T cell receptor beta chain originates from a study of brain T cells in children with intractable seizures. Study-level results: Pre-surgery blood may have been undersampled, hiding some clones.

Produced via immunoSEQ multiplex PCR; TCRdb's table is partial and in-frame only. The table has about 340,000 clones, roughly 93% seen once; the top ten hold around 5%. Germline CDR1 and CDR2: KGHSH and LQKENI. The CDR3 length is 16 residues. V was pared by 4 bases and J by 7 bases, with 10 bases of the junction left unmatched. Time point given: blood from clinic visit 5 months post-surgery; TSC patient then seizure free. The sequenced cases were selected for having the highest brain T cell transcript signatures. Patients received at least one anti-epileptic drug before surgery. On this clone: Its antigen is still unknown.

The sequence was obtained from a boy under two years old with tuberous sclerosis and intractable seizures. This chain links TRBV18 with TRBJ1-6; TRBD1 aligns across 7 bases. This sample comprised peripheral blood, obtained roughly 5 months after surgery. As DNA, the CDR3 is TGTGCCAGCTCACGATCTGACAGGGCAAACAATTCACCCCTCCACTTT. Its translation: CASSRSDRANNSPLHF.